What follows are 20 T cell receptor beta chains derived from one specimen sequenced in a study of shared clonotypes between healthy human individuals. The protocol was immunoSEQ multiplex PCR, while the TCRdb copy is restricted to in-frame clones and leaves out a portion. The top ten hold 0.9% to 1.4% of the sample, which has about 2 million clones, less than 95% seen once. Naive CD8 isolation took CD45RO-negative cells positively selected for CCR7 and excluded terminally differentiated effector memory CD45RA+ cells. The specimen sequenced was naive CD8+ T cells sorted from blood. These receptors all come from a man aged 18 to 30 in good health.

The rearrangement joins TRBV15 to TRBJ1-1; the D is unclear. Trimming cost V 0 bases and J 3 bases, with 8 bases left between them. CDR3 length equals 14 residues. The germline V gene has CDR1 LNHNV and CDR2 YYDKDF (reference sequence). The CDR3 DNA reads as TGTGCCACCAGCAGAGATCCGGGTTACACTGAAGCTTTCTTT. This codes for CATSRDPGYTEAFF.

This chain uses TRBV13 with TRBJ2-3, with 7 nucleotides matching TRBD2. Germline V gene data show CDR1 as PRHDT and CDR2 as FYEKMQ (reference sequence). This CDR3 contains 15 residues. V lost 5 bases to trimming and J lost 2 bases; unmatched junction nucleotides: 7. CDR3 region: CASSPSAGTTDTQYF. The CDR3 DNA follows: TGTGCCAGCAGCCCCTCAGCGGGGACCACAGATACGCAGTATTTT. The variable domain in full, with the rest retrieved from reference TRBV13 and TRBJ2-3, is AAGVIQSPRHLIKEKRETATLKCYPIPRHDTVYWYQQGPGQDPQFLISFYEKMQSDKGSIPDRFSAQQFSDYHSELNMSSLELGDSALYFCASSPSAGTTDTQYFGPGTRLTVL.

This sequence joins TRBV2 and TRBJ2-7; D could derive from TRBD1 or TRBD2 (5 bases each). The V gene's germline CDR1 is SNHLY and CDR2 FYNNEI. With 0 bases removed from V and 5 bases from J, the gap between germline ends came to 17 bases. The length of the CDR3 is 16 residues. The CDR3 here is CASSEAGGSRTDEQYF. CDR3 nucleotides: TGTGCCAGCAGTGAAGCTGGGGGATCCCGTACGGACGAGCAGTACTTC.

The chain has TRBV14 and TRBJ2-2; D possibly corresponds to TRBD1 (6 bases). The CDR3 has 13 residues. V lost 3 bases and J lost 7, with 9 bases in between. Looked up from germline, CDR1 is SGHDN and CDR2 is FVKESK. In DNA form, the CDR3 reads TGTGCCAGCAGCCACAGGGGAAACGGGGAGCTGTTTTTT. It codes for CASSHRGNGELFF.

The chain employs TRBV10-2 and TRBJ2-7; perhaps TRBD2 as D (6 bases). The CDR3 runs 13 residues. The germline V gene has CDR1 WSHSY and CDR2 SAAADI. The germline V and J ends were trimmed by 3 bases and 0 bases, with 6 bases remaining between them. The CDR3 nucleotides are TGCGCCAGCAGTGACGGGAGCTCCTACGAGCAGTACTTC. This sequence encodes CASSDGSSYEQYF.

The chain links TRBV11-3 to TRBJ2-7; a weak D match, TRBD1 (6 bases). Per germline, CDR1 SGHNT and CDR2 YENEEA. The CDR3 is made up of 14 amino acids. Deletions cut 5 bases from V and 3 bases from J, with 14 bases between. CDR3 nucleotides: TGTGCCAGCAGCCTGGGGGCGGGTTTCTACGAGCAGTACTTC. Amino acids: CASSLGAGFYEQYF.

The chain carries TRBV7-8 and TRBJ2-5, with D tentatively TRBD2 (6 bases). V lost 1 base and J lost 4, with 13 bases in between. The CDR3 runs 15 residues. CDR1 is SGHVS and CDR2 is FQNEAQ in the germline V gene. CDR3 nucleotides: TGTGCCAGCAGCTTAGAGATGGGGGGTAGAGAGACCCAGTACTTC. Residues: CASSLEMGGRETQYF.

This chain joins TRBV20-1 and TRBJ2-5; D unresolved. CDR1 is DFQATT, CDR2 SNEGSKA, per germline (reference sequence). The CDR3 loop spans 11 amino acids. V lost 7 bases and J lost 3, with 9 bases in between. The CDR3 reads CSVKREETQYF. CDR3 nucleotides: TGCAGTGTGAAACGGGAAGAGACCCAGTACTTC.

The CDR3 protein is CASSVLLQMSSYNSPLHF. The CDR3 DNA follows: TGTGCCAGCAGCGTCTTACTACAGATGAGCTCCTATAATTCACCCCTCCACTTT. This chain uses TRBV9 with TRBJ1-6; no firm D call. The V gene lost 2 bases and the J gene lost 0 bases, with 15 bases spanning the gap. The CDR3 extends over 18 amino acids. Germline V gene sequence: CDR1 SGDLS, CDR2 YYNGEE.

This sequence joins TRBV7-6 and TRBJ1-6; D unclear. The V gene lost 0 bases and the J gene lost 12 bases, with 9 bases spanning the gap. Germline values: CDR1 SGHVS, CDR2 FNYEAQ. The CDR3 consists of 13 residues. The CDR3 DNA sequence: TGTGCCAGCAGCTTAGCCGTTGAGGGACCCCTCCACTTT. Encoded protein: CASSLAVEGPLHF.

The chain is built from TRBV5-1 and TRBJ1-1, with TRBD1 matching over 7 bases. Per germline, CDR1 SGHRS and CDR2 YFSETQ. CDR3 length equals 16 residues. The trim removed 4 bases at V and 5 bases at J, leaving 14 bases unmatched. The CDR3 DNA sequence: TGCGCCAGCAGCGGCCGGGACAGCGCCCCGGGGACTGAAGCTTTCTTT. It encodes CASSGRDSAPGTEAFF.

The chain is built from TRBV5-1 and TRBJ2-1, with TRBD2 matching over 9 bases. Trimming removed 0 bases from V and 2 bases from J; junction bases left unmatched: 0. This CDR3 region has 15 residues. CDR1 and CDR2 from the germline V gene are SGHRS and YFSETQ. The CDR3 loop is CASSLGGRAYNEQFF. The CDR3 DNA sequence: TGCGCCAGCAGCTTGGGCGGGAGGGCCTACAATGAGCAGTTCTTC.

The chain recombines TRBV15 with TRBJ1-4; D is undetermined. CDR1 and CDR2 (germline): LNHNV, YYDKDF (reference sequence). CDR3 length: 12 residues. V lost 0 bases and J lost 13, with 9 bases in between. The CDR3 nucleotides are TGTGCCACCAGCAGAGATAGGGAGGGACTGTTTTTT. Translation gives CATSRDREGLFF.

Remarks on this clone: Other DNA sequences in the same sample also yield this CDR3. The chain links TRBV4-1 to TRBJ2-7; D remains unclear. This CDR3 comprises 14 residues. Trimming removed 0 bases from V and 4 bases from J, with 10 bases in between. The germline V gene encodes CDR1 MGHRA and CDR2 YSYEKL. The chain's CDR3 is CASSQEGLGYEQYF. CDR3 sequence (DNA): TGCGCCAGCAGCCAAGAGGGATTGGGGTACGAGCAGTACTTC.

This clone has only one observation. Other DNA sequences in this sample translate to the same CDR3. The chain couples TRBV27 to TRBJ1-5, with a possible D match to TRBD1 (6 bases). Per the germline V gene, CDR1 is MNHEY and CDR2 is SMNVEV (reference sequence). V lost 2 bases and J lost 3, with 11 bases in between. The CDR3 is made up of 15 amino acids. CDR3 amino acids: CASSLGAGANQPQHF. The CDR3 DNA is TGTGCCAGCAGTTTAGGTGCAGGGGCCAATCAGCCCCAGCATTTT.

The chain uses TRBV5-4 and TRBJ2-1; no clear D. V was cut by 4 bases and J by 8 bases, with 10 bases left in between. Germline loops: CDR1 SGHNT, CDR2 YYREEE (reference sequence). The CDR3 loop spans 12 amino acids. CDR3 sequence reads: CASSKGDDEQFF. The CDR3 DNA reads TGTGCCAGCAGCAAAGGAGACGATGAGCAGTTCTTC.

The chain uses TRBV14 and TRBJ2-1, with TRBD2 matching over 9 bases. The CDR3 runs 15 residues. Germline CDR1 SGHDN, CDR2 FVKESK. Unmatched junction bases numbered 6, after V lost 4 bases and J lost 5 bases. CDR3 sequence reads: CASSPWVAGDNEQFF. CDR3 sequence (DNA): TGTGCCAGCAGCCCTTGGGTAGCGGGGGACAATGAGCAGTTCTTC.

Worth noting for this clone: Other nucleotide sequences in the sample specify the same CDR3. In DNA, the CDR3 is TGTGCCAGCAGCTTAGCCGAGTACTACGAGCAGTACTTC. It specifies CASSLAEYYEQYF. The gene calls are TRBV7-9 and TRBJ2-7, with D unresolved. The CDR3 has 13 residues. Germline CDR1 SEHNR, CDR2 FQNEAQ (reference sequence). V lost 0 bases and J lost 3, with 6 bases in between. Full variable domain (remainder filled in from reference TRBV7-9 and TRBJ2-7): DTGVSQNPRHKITKRGQNVTFRCDPISEHNRLYWYRQTLGQGPEFLTYFQNEAQLEKSRLLSDRFSAERPKGSFSTLEIQRTEQGDSAMYLCASSLAEYYEQYFGPGTRLTVT.

The chain has TRBV27 and TRBJ1-4; D remains ambiguous. The CDR3 sequence is 16 residues long. The germline V and J ends were trimmed by 3 bases and 0 bases, with 11 bases remaining between them. Per the germline V gene, CDR1 is MNHEY and CDR2 is SMNVEV (reference sequence). CDR3 region: CASSLVMSATNEKLFF. In nucleotides, the CDR3 is TGTGCCAGCAGTTTGGTCATGTCTGCAACTAATGAAAAACTGTTTTTT.

The chain employs TRBV5-4 and TRBJ2-7, with 9 bases fitting TRBD1. V trimming: 2 bases; J trimming: 4 bases; junction bases outside the gene matches: 4. CDR1 SGHNT and CDR2 YYREEE come from the germline V gene (reference sequence). The CDR3 runs 14 residues. The CDR3 protein is CASSLTGQGYEQYF. In DNA, the CDR3 is TGTGCCAGCAGCTTAACAGGACAGGGGTACGAGCAGTACTTC. Full variable domain (outside the CDR3, taken from reference TRBV5-4 and TRBJ2-7): ETGVTQSPTHLIKTRGQQVTLRCSSQSGHNTVSWYQQALGQGPQFIFQYYREEENGRGNFPPRFSGLQFPNYSSELNVNALELDDSALYLCASSLTGQGYEQYFGPGTRLTVT.